This TCR beta chain was retrieved from a study of beta chain features in type 1 diabetes. Findings and limits, study-wide: For Type 1 diabetes patients, all four CD4+ subsets carried TCRB CDR3s that were moderately but significantly shorter.

CDR1 and CDR2 from the germline V gene are SGDLS and YYNGEE. J lost 5 bases, V lost 4 bases, and 2 bases had no gene match. The CDR3 runs to 14 residues. Of the isolated RNA, all was reverse transcribed, and so the sequenced material was expressed TCRB transcripts. Sequenced naive, central memory and regulatory T cell samples produced an average of around 4 million reads. The repertoire was sequenced with immunoSEQ multiplex PCR; TCRdb's copy has only in-frame clones and lacks some. This sample yields hundreds of thousands of clones, of which around an eighth are seen a single time; 0.017% belongs to the top ten. As to this clone: Its antigen is not identified.

The source material was naive CD4+ T cells from blood. The origin of this receptor is a man in his late teens or twenties in good health. V gene TRBV9 combines with J gene TRBJ2-2; TRBD1 matches 10 bases. CDR3 amino acids: CASSWDRGTGELFF. DNA for the CDR3: TGTGCCAGCAGCTGGGACAGGGGAACCGGGGAGCTGTTTTTT.